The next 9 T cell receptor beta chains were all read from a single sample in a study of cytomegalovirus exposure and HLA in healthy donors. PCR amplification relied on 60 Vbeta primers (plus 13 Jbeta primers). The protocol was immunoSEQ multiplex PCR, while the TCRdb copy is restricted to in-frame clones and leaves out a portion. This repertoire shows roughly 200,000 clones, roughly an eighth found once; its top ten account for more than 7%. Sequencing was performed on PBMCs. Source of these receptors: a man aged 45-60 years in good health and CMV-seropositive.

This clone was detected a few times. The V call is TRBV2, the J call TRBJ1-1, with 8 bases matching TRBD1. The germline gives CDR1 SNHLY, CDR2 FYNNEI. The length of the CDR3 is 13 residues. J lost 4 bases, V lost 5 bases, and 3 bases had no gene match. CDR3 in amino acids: CASSRTGPTEAFF. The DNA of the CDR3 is TGTGCCAGCAGTAGGACAGGGCCCACTGAAGCTTTCTTT.

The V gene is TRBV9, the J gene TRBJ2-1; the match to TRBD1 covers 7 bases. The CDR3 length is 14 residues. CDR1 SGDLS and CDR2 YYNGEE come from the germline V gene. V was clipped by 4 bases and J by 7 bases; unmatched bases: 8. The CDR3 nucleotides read TGTGCCAGCAGCCCCGGGACAGCAATTAATGAGCAGTTCTTC. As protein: CASSPGTAINEQFF.

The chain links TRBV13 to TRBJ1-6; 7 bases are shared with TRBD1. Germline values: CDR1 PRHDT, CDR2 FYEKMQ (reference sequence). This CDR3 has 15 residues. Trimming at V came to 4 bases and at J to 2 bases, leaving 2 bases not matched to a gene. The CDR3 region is CASSSGTAYNSPLHF. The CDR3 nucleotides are TGTGCCAGCAGCTCCGGGACAGCCTATAATTCACCCCTCCACTTT.

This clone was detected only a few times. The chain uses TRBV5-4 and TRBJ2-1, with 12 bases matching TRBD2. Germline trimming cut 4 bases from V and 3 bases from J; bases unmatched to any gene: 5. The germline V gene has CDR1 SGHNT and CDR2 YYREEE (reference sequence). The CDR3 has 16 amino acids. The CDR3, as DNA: TGTGCCAGCAGCCCCGGACTAGCGGGGATCTACAATGAGCAGTTCTTC. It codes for CASSPGLAGIYNEQFF.

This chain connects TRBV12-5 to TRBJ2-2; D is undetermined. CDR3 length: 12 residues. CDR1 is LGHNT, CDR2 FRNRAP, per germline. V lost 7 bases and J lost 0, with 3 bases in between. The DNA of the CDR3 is TGTGCTAGTGCAACGAACACCGGGGAGCTGTTTTTT. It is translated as CASATNTGELFF.

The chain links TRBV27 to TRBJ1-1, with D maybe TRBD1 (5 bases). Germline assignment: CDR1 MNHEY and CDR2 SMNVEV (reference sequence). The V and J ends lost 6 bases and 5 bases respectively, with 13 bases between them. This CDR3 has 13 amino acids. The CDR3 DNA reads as TGTGCCAGCAGGGTCTCGGGGGGGACTGAAGCTTTCTTT. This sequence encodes CASRVSGGTEAFF.

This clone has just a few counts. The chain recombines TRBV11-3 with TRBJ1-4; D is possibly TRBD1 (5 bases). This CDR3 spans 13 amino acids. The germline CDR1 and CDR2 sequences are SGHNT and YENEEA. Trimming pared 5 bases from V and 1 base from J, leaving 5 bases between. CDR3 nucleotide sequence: TGTGCCAGCAGCAGGGGAACTAATGAAAAACTGTTTTTT. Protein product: CASSRGTNEKLFF.

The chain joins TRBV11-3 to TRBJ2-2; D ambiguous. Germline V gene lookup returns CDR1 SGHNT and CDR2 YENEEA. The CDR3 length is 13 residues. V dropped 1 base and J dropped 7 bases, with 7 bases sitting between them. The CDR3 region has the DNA TGTGCCAGCAGCTTAGGGGCTCTCGGGGAGCTGTTTTTT. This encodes CASSLGALGELFF.

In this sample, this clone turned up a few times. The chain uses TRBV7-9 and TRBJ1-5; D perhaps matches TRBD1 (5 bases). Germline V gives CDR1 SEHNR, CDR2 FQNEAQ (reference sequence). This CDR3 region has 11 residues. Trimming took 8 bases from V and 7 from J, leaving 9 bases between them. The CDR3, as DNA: TGTGCCAGCGGGGGGACCCAGCCCCAGCATTTT. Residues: CASGGTQPQHF.